This T cell receptor beta chain was recorded in a study of OX40 agonist ivuxolimab in advanced cancers. Worth noting for this clone: Antigen: not known.

Trimming left V 2 bases short and J 7 bases short, with 9 bases between. The CDR3 runs to 13 residues. Germline V gene sequence: CDR1 KGHSH, CDR2 LQKENI. Study conclusions and caveats: Partial responders dosed at 0.1-3.0 mg/kg displayed clonal expansion ranking among the lowest.

The assay was immunoSEQ multiplex PCR, and TCRdb's table has in-frame clones only and misses some. In the table there are over 55,000 clones, approximately 80% of which are singletons. The sample in question was CD4+ or CD8+ T cells sorted from blood, obtained in a trial of the OX40 agonist ivuxolimab. The receptor was isolated from an adult with an advanced solid tumor such as melanoma, head and neck, liver or kidney cancer. The J gene is TRBJ1-5, the V gene TRBV18; D call uncertain. This CDR3 reads CASSPDAGQPQHF. DNA of the CDR3: TGTGCCAGCTCACCAGACGCCGGCCAGCCCCAGCATTTT. The complete variable domain, with remaining parts taken from reference TRBV18 and TRBJ1-5, reads NAGVMQNPRHLVRRRGQEARLRCSPMKGHSHVYWYRQLPEEGLKFMVYLQKENIIDESGMPKERFSAEFPKEGPSILRIQQVVRGDSAAYFCASSPDAGQPQHFGDGTRLSIL.